The TCR beta chain under discussion was sequenced for a study of cytomegalovirus exposure and HLA in healthy donors. J was trimmed by 4 bases and V by 1 base; bases with no gene match: 7. There are 18 residues in the CDR3. Germline-derived CDR1 and CDR2 are LGHNA and YSLEER. PCR used 60 Vbeta primers and 13 Jbeta primers. The assay was immunoSEQ multiplex PCR, and TCRdb's table has in-frame clones only and misses some. The sample holds 100,000 to 150,000 clones, roughly four fifths seen once. The V call is TRBV4-3, the J call TRBJ2-3; 14 nucleotides line up with TRBD2. The clonotype was recovered from a woman between 45 and 60 years old in good health and CMV-seropositive. The material sequenced was PBMCs. CDR3 sequence reads: CASSQGLAGGPGADTQYF. In nucleotides, the CDR3 is TGCGCCAGCAGCCAAGGACTAGCGGGGGGGCCCGGGGCAGATACGCAGTATTTT.